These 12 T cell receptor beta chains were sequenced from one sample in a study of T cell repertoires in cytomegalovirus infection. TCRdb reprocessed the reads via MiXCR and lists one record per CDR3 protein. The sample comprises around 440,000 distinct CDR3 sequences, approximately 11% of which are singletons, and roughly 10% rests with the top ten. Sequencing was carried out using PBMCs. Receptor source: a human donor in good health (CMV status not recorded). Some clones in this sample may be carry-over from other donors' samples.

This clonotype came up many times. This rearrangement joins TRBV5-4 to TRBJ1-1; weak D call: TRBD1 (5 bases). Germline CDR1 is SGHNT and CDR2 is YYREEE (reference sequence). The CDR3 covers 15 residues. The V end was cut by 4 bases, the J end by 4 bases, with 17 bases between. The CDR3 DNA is TGTGCCAGCAGCCTGGACCCAGGGCGTCGCACTGAAGCTTTCTTT. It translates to CASSLDPGRRTEAFF.

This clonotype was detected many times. As DNA, the CDR3 is TGCGCCAGCAGCCAAGGGCTAGCGGACCGAACCTACGAGCAGTACTTC. Protein product: CASSQGLADRTYEQYF. The chain is built from TRBV4-1 and TRBJ2-7, with 7 bases lining up with TRBD2. Germline lookup yields CDR1 MGHRA and CDR2 YSYEKL. This CDR3 region has 16 residues. V was clipped by 1 base and J by 2 bases; unmatched bases: 8.

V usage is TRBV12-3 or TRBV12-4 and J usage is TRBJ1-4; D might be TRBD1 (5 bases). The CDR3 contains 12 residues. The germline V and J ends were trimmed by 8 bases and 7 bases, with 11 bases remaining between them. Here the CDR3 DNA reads TGTGCCAGCGAAGGGGCGGGTGAAAAACTGTTTTTT. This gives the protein CASEGAGEKLFF.

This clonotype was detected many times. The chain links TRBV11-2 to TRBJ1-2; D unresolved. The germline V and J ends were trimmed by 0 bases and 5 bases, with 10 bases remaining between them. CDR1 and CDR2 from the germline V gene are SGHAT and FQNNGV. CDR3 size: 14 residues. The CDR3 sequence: CASSLDLRLYGYTF. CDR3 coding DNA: TGTGCCAGCAGCTTAGATCTCAGACTTTATGGCTACACCTTC.

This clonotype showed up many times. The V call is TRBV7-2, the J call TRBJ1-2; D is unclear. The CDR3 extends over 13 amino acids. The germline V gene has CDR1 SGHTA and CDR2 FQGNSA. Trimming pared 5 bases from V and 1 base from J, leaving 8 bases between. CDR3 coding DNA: TGTGCCAGCAGCGCGCAGGATAACTATGGCTACACCTTC. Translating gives CASSAQDNYGYTF.

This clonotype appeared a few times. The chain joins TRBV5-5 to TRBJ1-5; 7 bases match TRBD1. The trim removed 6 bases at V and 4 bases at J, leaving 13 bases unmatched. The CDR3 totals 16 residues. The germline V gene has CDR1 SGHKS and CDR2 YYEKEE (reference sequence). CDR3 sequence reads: CASKIGPGTANQPQHF. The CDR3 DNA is TGTGCCAGCAAAATTGGCCCCGGGACAGCTAATCAGCCCCAGCATTTT.

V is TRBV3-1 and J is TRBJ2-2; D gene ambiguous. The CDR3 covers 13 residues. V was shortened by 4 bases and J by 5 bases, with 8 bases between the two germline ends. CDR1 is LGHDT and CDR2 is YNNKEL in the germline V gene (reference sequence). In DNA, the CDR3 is TGTGCCAGCAGCCCCCACGAAACCGGGGAGCTGTTTTTT. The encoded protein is CASSPHETGELFF.

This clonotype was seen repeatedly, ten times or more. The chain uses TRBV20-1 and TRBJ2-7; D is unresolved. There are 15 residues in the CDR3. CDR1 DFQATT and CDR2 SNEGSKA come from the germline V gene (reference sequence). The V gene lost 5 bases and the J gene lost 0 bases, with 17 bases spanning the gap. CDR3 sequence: CSAPSITGSSYEQYF. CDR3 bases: TGCAGTGCTCCTTCCATCACGGGCAGCTCCTACGAGCAGTACTTC.

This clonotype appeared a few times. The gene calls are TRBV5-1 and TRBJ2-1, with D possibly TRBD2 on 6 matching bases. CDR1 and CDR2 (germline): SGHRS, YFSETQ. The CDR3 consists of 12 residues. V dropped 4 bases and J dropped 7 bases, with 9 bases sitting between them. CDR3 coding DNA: TGCGCCAGCAGCATTGGGAGGAATGAGCAGTTCTTC. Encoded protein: CASSIGRNEQFF.

The CDR3 region is CASSPIPSNEQFF. The CDR3 DNA sequence: TGTGCCAGCTCACCAATTCCTAGCAATGAGCAGTTCTTC. The chain employs TRBV18 and TRBJ2-1; D not certain. The CDR3 extends over 13 amino acids. Germline values: CDR1 KGHSH, CDR2 LQKENI. The ends were cut back, 2 bases at V and 6 bases at J, with 8 bases in the middle.

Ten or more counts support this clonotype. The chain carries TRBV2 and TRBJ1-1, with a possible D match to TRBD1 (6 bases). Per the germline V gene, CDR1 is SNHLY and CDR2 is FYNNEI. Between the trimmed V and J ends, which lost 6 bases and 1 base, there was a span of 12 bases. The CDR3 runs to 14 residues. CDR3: CASRRAGANTEAFF. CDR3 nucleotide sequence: TGTGCCAGCAGACGGGCAGGGGCGAACACTGAAGCTTTCTTT.

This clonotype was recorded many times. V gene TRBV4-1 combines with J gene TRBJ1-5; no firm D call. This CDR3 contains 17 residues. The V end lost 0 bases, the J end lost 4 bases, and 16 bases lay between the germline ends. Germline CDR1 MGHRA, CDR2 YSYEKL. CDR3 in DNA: TGCGCCAGCAGCCAAGATTGGATGGAGGGCAGGAATCAGCCCCAGCATTTT. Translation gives CASSQDWMEGRNQPQHF.